Below are 6 T cell receptor beta chains sequenced from a single sample in a study of identical twins. Each CDR3 protein is one row after TCRdb ran MiXCR on the 5' RACE reads. The sample consists of 1.5 million to 2 million distinct CDR3 sequences, around a third of them appearing once. Input material: cord blood. These receptors were collected from a newborn girl in good health.

The rearrangement links TRBV21-1 to TRBJ1-2. TRBV21-1 is flagged as a pseudogene. The CDR3 loop spans 15 amino acids. The chain's CDR3 is CASSKDSICNYGYTF. DNA of the CDR3: TGTGCCAGCAGCAAAGACTCGATCTGCAACTATGGCTACACCTTC.

This clonotype was observed a few times. This chain joins TRBV10-3 and TRBJ2-1, with 10 bases aligning to TRBD2. CDR1 and CDR2 (germline): ENHRY, SYGVKD. Trimming took 4 bases from V and 7 from J; bases not matched to a gene: 13. The CDR3 runs 17 residues. CDR3 DNA sequence: TGTGCCATCAGTGGTTGGAAGAGCGGGGGGGCAGGGAATGAGCAGTTCTTC. This encodes CAISGWKSGGAGNEQFF.

A few counts support this clonotype. The rearrangement links TRBV7-2 to TRBJ2-1; 8 nucleotides line up with TRBD2. The trim removed 5 bases at V and 7 bases at J, leaving 7 bases unmatched. The CDR3 loop spans 14 amino acids. The V gene's germline CDR1 is SGHTA and CDR2 FQGNSA. The CDR3: CASSQRELRNEQFF. DNA for the CDR3: TGTGCCAGCAGCCAGCGGGAGCTGAGGAATGAGCAGTTCTTC.

V gene TRBV4-2 combines with J gene TRBJ2-7; D is unclear. Trimming took off 0 bases at V and 6 bases at J, with 15 bases between the two ends. This CDR3 contains 15 residues. Germline V lookup: CDR1 LGHNA, CDR2 YNFKEQ. CDR3 region: CASSQDLLGSREQYF. The CDR3 DNA follows: TGTGCCAGCAGCCAAGATCTTCTAGGCTCGCGCGAGCAGTACTTC.

This clonotype was found many times. The rearrangement uses TRBV7-2 and TRBJ2-3; 10 positions match TRBD2. After removal of 1 base from V and 5 bases from J, the junction contained 9 bases not matched to a gene. The V gene's germline CDR1 is SGHTA and CDR2 FQGNSA. The CDR3 sequence is 17 residues long. Here the CDR3 reads CASSLVETSGLGDTQYF. CDR3 coding DNA: TGTGCCAGCAGCTTAGTAGAGACTAGCGGGTTAGGAGATACGCAGTATTTT.

This clonotype was seen once. Just one base apart from a much larger clone, this may be a read error. The DNA for the CDR3 is TGCGCCAGCAGTGAGTTCTACAATGAGCAGTACTTC. This gives the protein CASSEFYNEQYF. This sequence joins TRBV10-2 and TRBJ2-7; unclear D gene. Germline V gene data show CDR1 as WSHSY and CDR2 as SAAADI. V was pared by 1 base and J by 7 bases, with 8 bases between. CDR3 size: 12 residues.